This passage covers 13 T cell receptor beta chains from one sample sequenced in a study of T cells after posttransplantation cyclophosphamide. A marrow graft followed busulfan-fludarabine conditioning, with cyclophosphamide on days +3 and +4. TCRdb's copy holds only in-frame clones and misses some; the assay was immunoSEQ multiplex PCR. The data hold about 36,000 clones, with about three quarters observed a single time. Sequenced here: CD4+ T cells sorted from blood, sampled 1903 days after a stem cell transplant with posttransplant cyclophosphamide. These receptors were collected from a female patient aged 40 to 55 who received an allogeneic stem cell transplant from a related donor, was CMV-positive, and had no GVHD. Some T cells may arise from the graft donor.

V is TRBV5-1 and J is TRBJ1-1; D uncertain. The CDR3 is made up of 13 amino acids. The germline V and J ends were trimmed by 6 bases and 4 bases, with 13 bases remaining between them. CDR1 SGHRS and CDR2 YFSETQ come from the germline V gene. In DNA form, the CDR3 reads TGCGCCAGCAACACCGGAGCGGGCACTGAAGCTTTCTTT. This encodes CASNTGAGTEAFF.

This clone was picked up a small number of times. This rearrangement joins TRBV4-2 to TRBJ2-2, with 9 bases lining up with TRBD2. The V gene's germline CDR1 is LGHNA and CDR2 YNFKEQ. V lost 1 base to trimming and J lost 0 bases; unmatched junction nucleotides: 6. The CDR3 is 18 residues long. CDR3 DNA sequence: TGTGCCAGCAGCCAAGCGAATAGCGGGGGACCGAACACCGGGGAGCTGTTTTTT. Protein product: CASSQANSGGPNTGELFF.

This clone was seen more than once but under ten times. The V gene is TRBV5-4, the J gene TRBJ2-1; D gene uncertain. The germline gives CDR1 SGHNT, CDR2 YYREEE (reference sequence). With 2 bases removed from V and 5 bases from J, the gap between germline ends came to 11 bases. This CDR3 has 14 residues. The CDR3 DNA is TGTGCCAGCAGCTTAATGTCGTCTAACAATGAGCAGTTCTTC. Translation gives CASSLMSSNNEQFF.

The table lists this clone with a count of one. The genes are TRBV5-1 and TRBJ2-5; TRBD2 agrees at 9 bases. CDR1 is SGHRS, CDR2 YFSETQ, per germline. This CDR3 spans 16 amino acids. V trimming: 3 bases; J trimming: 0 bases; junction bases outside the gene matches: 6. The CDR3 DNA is TGCGCCAGCAGCTCCATTAGCGGGAGCTACCAAGAGACCCAGTACTTC. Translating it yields CASSSISGSYQETQYF.

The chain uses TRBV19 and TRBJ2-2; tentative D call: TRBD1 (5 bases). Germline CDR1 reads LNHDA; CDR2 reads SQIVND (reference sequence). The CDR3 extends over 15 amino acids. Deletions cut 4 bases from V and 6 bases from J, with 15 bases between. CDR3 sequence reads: CASSTGQDWAGELFF. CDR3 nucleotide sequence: TGTGCCAGTAGTACTGGACAAGACTGGGCCGGGGAGCTGTTTTTT.

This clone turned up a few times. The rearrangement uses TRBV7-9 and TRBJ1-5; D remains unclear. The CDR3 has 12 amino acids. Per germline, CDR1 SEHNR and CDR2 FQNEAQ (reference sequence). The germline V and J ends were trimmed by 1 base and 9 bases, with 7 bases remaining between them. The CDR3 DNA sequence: TGTGCCAGCAGCTTAGAGGGAGGGCCCCAGCATTTT. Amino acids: CASSLEGGPQHF.

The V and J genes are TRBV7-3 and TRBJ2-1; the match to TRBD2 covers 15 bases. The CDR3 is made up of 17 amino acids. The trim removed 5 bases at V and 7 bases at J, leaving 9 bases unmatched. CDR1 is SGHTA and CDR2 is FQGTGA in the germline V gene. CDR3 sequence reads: CASSLGLAGGPGNEQFF. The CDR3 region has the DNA TGTGCCAGCAGCCTCGGACTAGCGGGGGGGCCGGGGAATGAGCAGTTCTTC.

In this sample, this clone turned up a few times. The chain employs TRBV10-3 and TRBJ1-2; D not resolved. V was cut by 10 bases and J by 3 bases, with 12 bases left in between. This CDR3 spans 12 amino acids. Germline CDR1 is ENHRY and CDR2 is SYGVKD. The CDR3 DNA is TGTGCCAGTCTGCGCGGGGACTATGGCTACACCTTC. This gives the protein CASLRGDYGYTF.

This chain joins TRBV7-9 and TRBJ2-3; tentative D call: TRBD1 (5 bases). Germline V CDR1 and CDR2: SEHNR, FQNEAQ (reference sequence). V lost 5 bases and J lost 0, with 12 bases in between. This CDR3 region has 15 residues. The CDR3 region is CASSDRQSSTDTQYF. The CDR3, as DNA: TGTGCCAGCAGCGATCGACAGTCTAGCACAGATACGCAGTATTTT. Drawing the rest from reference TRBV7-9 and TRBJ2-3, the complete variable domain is DTGVSQNPRHKITKRGQNVTFRCDPISEHNRLYWYRQTLGQGPEFLTYFQNEAQLEKSRLLSDRFSAERPKGSFSTLEIQRTEQGDSAMYLCASSDRQSSTDTQYFGPGTRLTVL.

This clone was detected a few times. In DNA, the CDR3 is TGTGCCAGCAGTTTGCAGGGGGCTGGGTATGGCTACACCTTC. Translation: CASSLQGAGYGYTF. V and J are TRBV27 and TRBJ1-2; 8 bases line up with TRBD1. The CDR3 sequence is 14 residues long. Germline V CDR1 and CDR2: MNHEY, SMNVEV (reference sequence). With V trimmed by 3 bases and J by 5 bases, 5 bases remained unmatched.

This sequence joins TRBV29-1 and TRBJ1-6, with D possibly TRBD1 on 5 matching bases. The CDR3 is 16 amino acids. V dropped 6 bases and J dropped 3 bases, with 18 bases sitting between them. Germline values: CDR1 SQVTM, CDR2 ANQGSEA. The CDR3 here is CSVRFGGNDYNSPLHF. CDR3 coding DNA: TGCAGCGTCCGCTTCGGGGGGAACGACTATAATTCACCCCTCCACTTT.

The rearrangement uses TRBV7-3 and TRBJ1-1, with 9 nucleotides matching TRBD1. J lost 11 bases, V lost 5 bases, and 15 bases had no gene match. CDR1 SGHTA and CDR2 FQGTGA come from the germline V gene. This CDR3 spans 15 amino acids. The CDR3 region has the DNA TGTGCCAGCAGCCCAACACCGGGACAGGGTTTGTCGGCTTTCTTT. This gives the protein CASSPTPGQGLSAFF.

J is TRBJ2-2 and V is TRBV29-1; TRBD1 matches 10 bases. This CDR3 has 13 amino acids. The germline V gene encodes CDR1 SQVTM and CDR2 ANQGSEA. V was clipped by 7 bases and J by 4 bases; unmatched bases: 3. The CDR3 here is CSGQGAGTGELFF. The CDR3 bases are TGCAGCGGACAGGGGGCGGGCACCGGGGAGCTGTTTTTT.